These T cell receptor beta chains were read from a single sample in a study of blood T cell repertoires in COVID-19. Clones were sequenced by immunoSEQ multiplex PCR, and TCRdb holds only the in-frame ones, with some missing. Here the sample spans 250,000 to 350,000 clones, around 84% being singletons. Sequences were obtained from peripheral blood. These receptors all stem from a human donor with COVID-19, enrolled during active disease. The donor label of this sample is uncertain. The CDR3 runs from the conserved cysteine through the conserved F or W. D genes are given only for firm matches. Clone sizes are given selectively: once, few, many, or a class where the clone is expanded.

TRBJ1-4	-	TRBV6-5	TRBD1	CASSRGTANEKLFF	TGTGCCAGCAGCCGAGGGACAGCTAATGAAAAACTGTTTTTT
TRBJ2-5	few	TRBV7-8	-	CASSYMGYQETQYF	TGTGCCAGCAGTTATATGGGCTACCAAGAGACCCAGTACTTC
TRBJ1-5	-	TRBV2	-	CASSEGRNQPQHF	TGTGCCAGCAGTGAAGGTCGGAATCAGCCCCAGCATTTT
TRBJ2-5	-	TRBV7-8	-	CASSLNGGDLETQYF	TGTGCCAGCAGCTTAAACGGGGGTGACCTGGAGACCCAGTACTTC
TRBJ2-3	-	TRBV24-1	TRBD2	CATSEKTSGTAGPTDTQYF	TGTGCCACCAGTGAGAAGACTAGCGGGACGGCCGGGCCCACAGATACGCAGTATTTT
TRBJ2-5	-	TRBV7-2	TRBD1	CASSLRGQGAFEETQYF	TGTGCCAGCAGCTTAAGGGGACAGGGGGCGTTTGAGGAGACCCAGTACTTC
TRBJ2-3	-	TRBV18	TRBD1	CASSLDRVETDTQYF	TGTGCCAGCTCACTGGACAGGGTTGAGACAGATACGCAGTATTTT
TRBJ1-4	-	TRBV24-1	-	CATSSGLRGEKLFF	TGTGCCACCAGTTCCGGACTACGAGGGGAAAAACTGTTTTTT
TRBJ1-1	-	TRBV7-9	TRBD1	CASRPTGGNTEAFF	TGTGCCAGCAGGCCGACAGGGGGGAACACTGAAGCTTTCTTT
TRBJ1-1	-	TRBV7-8	TRBD1	CASSFTRDSEAFF	TGTGCCAGCAGCTTTACCCGGGACAGTGAAGCTTTCTTT
TRBJ2-1	-	TRBV3-1/TRBV3-2	-	CASSQRGSGEQFF	TGTGCCAGCAGCCAACGGGGGTCGGGTGAGCAGTTCTTC
TRBJ1-2	-	TRBV9	-	CASSVSDAGGYTF	TGTGCCAGCAGCGTTAGCGACGCAGGAGGCTACACCTTC
TRBJ2-1	-	TRBV7-2	-	CASSLDSQAYNEQFF	TGTGCCAGCAGCTTAGATTCGCAGGCCTACAATGAGCAGTTCTTC
TRBJ2-1	-	TRBV28	TRBD2	CASTPSPSGTREQFF	TGTGCCAGCACCCCGTCTCCTAGCGGGACCAGAGAGCAGTTCTTC
TRBJ2-1	-	TRBV11-3	TRBD2	CASSLVPSGSYEQFF	TGTGCCAGCAGCTTAGTTCCTAGCGGGAGTTATGAGCAGTTCTTC
TRBJ2-2	once	TRBV24-1	TRBD1	CATSDSRQDRRVGELFF	TGTGCCACCAGTGATTCCCGGCAGGACAGGCGAGTCGGGGAGCTGTTTTTT
TRBJ2-1	-	TRBV27	TRBD2	CASSGTQRGYNEQFF	TGTGCCAGCAGCGGGACCCAGCGGGGCTACAATGAGCAGTTCTTC
TRBJ2-7	-	TRBV6-5	TRBD2	CASTSGRASYEQYF	TGTGCCAGTACTAGCGGGAGGGCCTCCTACGAGCAGTACTTC
TRBJ2-3	-	TRBV3-1/TRBV3-2	-	CASSQEGQWGADTQYF	TGTGCCAGCAGCCAAGAGGGCCAGTGGGGAGCAGATACGCAGTATTTT
TRBJ1-1	-	TRBV7-2	-	CASSLARGGSSGAFF	TGTGCCAGCAGCTTAGCTCGAGGTGGTAGTAGTGGGGCTTTCTTT
TRBJ2-7	-	TRBV9	TRBD2	CASSVEGSGSPPTYEQYF	TGTGCCAGCAGCGTAGAGGGTAGCGGGAGCCCCCCTACCTACGAGCAGTACTTC
TRBJ2-1	-	TRBV19	-	CASSITISSYNEQFF	TGTGCCAGTAGTATAACCATCAGCTCCTACAATGAGCAGTTCTTC
TRBJ1-4	-	TRBV28	-	CASRPGFNEKLFF	TGTGCCAGCCGCCCCGGGTTTAATGAAAAACTGTTTTTT
TRBJ2-1	-	TRBV19	TRBD2	CASSIETSGRNEQFF	TGTGCCAGTAGCATCGAGACTAGCGGACGGAATGAGCAGTTCTTC
TRBJ1-3	-	TRBV12-3/TRBV12-4	-	CARQAAGNTIYF	TGTGCCAGACAGGCGGCGGGAAACACCATATATTTT
TRBJ2-2	-	TRBV24-1	TRBD2	CATSDTGLAGSNTGELFF	TGTGCCACCAGTGACACGGGACTAGCGGGATCGAACACCGGGGAGCTGTTTTTT
TRBJ1-2	-	TRBV28	-	CASRPREALWGYTF	TGTGCCAGCAGACCCCGGGAGGCGCTTTGGGGCTACACCTTC
TRBJ1-2	-	TRBV3-1/TRBV3-2	-	CASSQDRWGYTF	TGTGCCAGCAGCCAAGACAGGTGGGGCTACACCTTC
TRBJ2-3	-	TRBV7-9	-	CASSPGTSLSTDTQYF	TGTGCCAGCAGCCCTGGGACAAGCTTGAGCACAGATACGCAGTATTTT
TRBJ2-3	once	TRBV12-3/TRBV12-4	-	CASRGSTDTQYF	TGTGCCAGCCGGGGGAGCACAGATACGCAGTATTTT
TRBJ1-4	-	TRBV9	TRBD1	CASSVSRNRGEEEKLFF	TGTGCCAGCAGCGTCTCACGAAACAGGGGGGAGGAAGAAAAACTGTTTTTT
TRBJ1-1	once	TRBV5-6	-	CASSLTRTEAFF	TGTGCCAGCAGCTTGACGAGGACTGAAGCTTTCTTT
TRBJ1-5	-	TRBV5-1	TRBD1	CASSFFTYRGPGQPQHF	TGCGCCAGCAGCTTCTTTACATACAGGGGGCCCGGTCAGCCCCAGCATTTT
TRBJ1-5	-	TRBV5-4	TRBD1	CASSRDRGRVQPQHF	TGTGCCAGCAGCCGGGACAGGGGGCGCGTGCAGCCCCAGCATTTT
TRBJ1-1	-	TRBV3-1/TRBV3-2	TRBD1	CASSQRDRGRMAEAFF	TGTGCCAGCAGCCAGAGGGACAGGGGGCGGATGGCTGAAGCTTTCTTT
TRBJ1-1	-	TRBV6-5	-	CASTMGPLVEAFF	TGTGCCAGCACTATGGGGCCCCTCGTTGAAGCTTTCTTT
TRBJ2-7	few	TRBV5-1	TRBD1	CASSSPDRVHEQYF	TGCGCCAGCAGCTCCCCGGACAGGGTCCACGAGCAGTACTTC
TRBJ2-7	many	TRBV5-4	TRBD1	CASSSDRAYEQYF	TGTGCCAGCAGCTCGGACAGGGCCTACGAGCAGTACTTC
TRBJ1-2	-	TRBV3-1/TRBV3-2	-	CASSQIRTVQGGYTF	TGTGCCAGCAGCCAAATCCGCACAGTCCAGGGGGGCTACACCTTC
TRBJ1-1	-	TRBV30	-	CAWSVRGNTEAFF	TGTGCCTGGAGTGTAAGAGGGAACACTGAAGCTTTCTTT
TRBJ2-3	-	TRBV9	TRBD2	CASSQTGLGGGADTQYF	TGTGCCAGCAGCCAAACCGGACTGGGCGGGGGGGCAGATACGCAGTATTTT
TRBJ1-1	-	TRBV29-1	-	CSARSVGGTEAFF	TGCAGCGCACGATCCGTCGGGGGCACTGAAGCTTTCTTT
TRBJ2-2	-	TRBV19	TRBD1	CASSVIPGQGSGELFF	TGTGCCAGTAGTGTAATTCCGGGACAGGGTTCCGGGGAGCTGTTTTTT
TRBJ1-1	-	TRBV30	-	CAWTPDRNTEAFF	TGTGCCTGGACCCCGGACAGGAACACTGAAGCTTTCTTT
TRBJ2-2	-	TRBV6-6	TRBD2	CASGRPLTSGRATNTGELFF	TGTGCCAGCGGTCGGCCATTGACTAGCGGGAGGGCCACGAACACCGGGGAGCTGTTTTTT
TRBJ1-4	-	TRBV28	-	CASSLAQGIEKLFF	TGTGCCAGCAGTTTGGCGCAGGGGATCGAAAAACTGTTTTTT
TRBJ1-5	few	TRBV18	-	CASPRVEGNQPQHF	TGTGCCAGCCCCCGCGTGGAGGGCAATCAGCCCCAGCATTTT
TRBJ1-1	-	TRBV27	TRBD1	CASSLPRTGRNTEAFF	TGTGCCAGCAGTTTACCGCGGACAGGGAGAAACACTGAAGCTTTCTTT
TRBJ1-5	-	TRBV10-3	-	CAISDPGEGQPQHF	TGTGCCATCAGTGATCCCGGGGAGGGTCAGCCCCAGCATTTT